The present T cell receptor (beta chain) was sequenced within a study of blood T cell repertoires in COVID-19. Using immunoSEQ multiplex PCR, the repertoire was profiled, and TCRdb retains in-frame clones only, with some absent. The sample includes a few hundred thousand clones, about 88% of them seen just once. Everyone who took part was about 18 to 90 years old, and they came from about two dozen US areas. The junction had 5 bases not matched to a gene; V was cut back by 5 bases and J by 5 bases. Germline CDR1 WNHNN, CDR2 SYGVQD (reference sequence). The CDR3 sequence is 14 residues long. This TCR was sampled from a woman in her thirties who had recovered from COVID-19. The source material was PBMCs or T cells enriched from blood (not recorded which). The J gene is TRBJ1-1, the V gene TRBV10-1, with 10 nucleotides matching TRBD1. CDR3: CASSLGQGGTEAFF. In nucleotides, the CDR3 is TGCGCCAGCAGTTTAGGACAGGGGGGGACTGAAGCTTTCTTT.